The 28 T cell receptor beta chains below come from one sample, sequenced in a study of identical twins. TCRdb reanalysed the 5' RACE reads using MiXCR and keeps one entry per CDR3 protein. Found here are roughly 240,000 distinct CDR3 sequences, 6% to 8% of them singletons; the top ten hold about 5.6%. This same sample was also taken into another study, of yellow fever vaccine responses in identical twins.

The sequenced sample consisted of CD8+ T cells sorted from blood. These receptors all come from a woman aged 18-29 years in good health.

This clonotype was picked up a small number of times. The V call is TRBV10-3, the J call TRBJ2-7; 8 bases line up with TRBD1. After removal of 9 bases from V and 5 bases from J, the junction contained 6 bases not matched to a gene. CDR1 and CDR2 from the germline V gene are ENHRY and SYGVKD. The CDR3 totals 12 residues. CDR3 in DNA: TGTGCCATTGGGGGGACAGGTAACGAGCAGTACTTC. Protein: CAIGGTGNEQYF.

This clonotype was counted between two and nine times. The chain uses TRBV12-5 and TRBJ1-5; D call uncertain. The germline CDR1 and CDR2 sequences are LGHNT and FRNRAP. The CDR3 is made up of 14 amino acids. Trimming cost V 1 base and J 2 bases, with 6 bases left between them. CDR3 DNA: TGTGCTAGTGGTTTGGCGGGCGGCAATCAGCCCCAGCATTTT. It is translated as CASGLAGGNQPQHF.

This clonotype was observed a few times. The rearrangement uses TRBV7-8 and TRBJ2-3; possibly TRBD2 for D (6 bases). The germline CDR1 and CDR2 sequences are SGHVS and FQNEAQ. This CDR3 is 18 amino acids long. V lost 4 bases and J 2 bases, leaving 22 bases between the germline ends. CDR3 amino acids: CASSSQPWRGGLTDTQYF. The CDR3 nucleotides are TGTGCCAGCAGCTCCCAACCGTGGAGGGGCGGTCTCACAGATACGCAGTATTTT.

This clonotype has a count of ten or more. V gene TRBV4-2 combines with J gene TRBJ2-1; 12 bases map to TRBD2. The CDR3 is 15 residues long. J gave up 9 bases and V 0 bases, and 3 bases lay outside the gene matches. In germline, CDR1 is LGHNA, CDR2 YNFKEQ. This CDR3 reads CASSQETSGSFEQFF. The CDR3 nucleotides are TGTGCCAGCAGCCAAGAGACTAGCGGGAGTTTTGAGCAGTTCTTC.

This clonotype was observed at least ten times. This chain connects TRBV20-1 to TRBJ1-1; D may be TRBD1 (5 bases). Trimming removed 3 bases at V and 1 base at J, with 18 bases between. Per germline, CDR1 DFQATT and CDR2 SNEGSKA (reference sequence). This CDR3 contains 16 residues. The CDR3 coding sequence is TGCAGTGCTAGTTTGGGTCCCATTGGGGGGAACACTGAAGCTTTCTTT. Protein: CSASLGPIGGNTEAFF.

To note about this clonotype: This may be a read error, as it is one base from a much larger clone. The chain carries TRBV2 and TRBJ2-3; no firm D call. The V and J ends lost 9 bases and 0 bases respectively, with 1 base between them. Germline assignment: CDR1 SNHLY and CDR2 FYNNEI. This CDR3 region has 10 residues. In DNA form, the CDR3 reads TGTGCCAGAAGCACAGATACGCAGTATTTT. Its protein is CARSTDTQYF.

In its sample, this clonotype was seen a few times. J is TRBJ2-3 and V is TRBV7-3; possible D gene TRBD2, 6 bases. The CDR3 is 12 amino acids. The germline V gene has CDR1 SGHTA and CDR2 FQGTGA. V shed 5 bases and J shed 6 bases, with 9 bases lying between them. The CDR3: CASSPGSDTQYF. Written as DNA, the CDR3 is TGTGCCAGCAGCCCCGGGAGTGATACGCAGTATTTT.

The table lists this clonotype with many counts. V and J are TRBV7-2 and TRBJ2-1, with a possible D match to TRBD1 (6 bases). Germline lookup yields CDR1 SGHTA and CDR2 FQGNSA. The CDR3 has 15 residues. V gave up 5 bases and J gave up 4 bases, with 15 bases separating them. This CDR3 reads CASSPMGTGYNEQFF. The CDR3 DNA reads TGTGCCAGCAGCCCAATGGGAACAGGGTACAATGAGCAGTTCTTC.

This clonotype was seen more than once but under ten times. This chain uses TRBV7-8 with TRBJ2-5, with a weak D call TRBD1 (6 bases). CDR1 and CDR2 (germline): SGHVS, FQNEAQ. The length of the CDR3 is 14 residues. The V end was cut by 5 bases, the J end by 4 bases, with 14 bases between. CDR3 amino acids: CASSTTRGLETQYF. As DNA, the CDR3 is TGTGCCAGCAGCACAACCAGGGGCCTAGAGACCCAGTACTTC.

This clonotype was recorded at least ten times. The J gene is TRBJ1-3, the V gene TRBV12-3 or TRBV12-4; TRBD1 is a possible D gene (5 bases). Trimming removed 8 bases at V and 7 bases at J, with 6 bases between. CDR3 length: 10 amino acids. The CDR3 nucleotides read TGTGCCAGCGGGGGGAACACCATATATTTT. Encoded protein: CASGGNTIYF.

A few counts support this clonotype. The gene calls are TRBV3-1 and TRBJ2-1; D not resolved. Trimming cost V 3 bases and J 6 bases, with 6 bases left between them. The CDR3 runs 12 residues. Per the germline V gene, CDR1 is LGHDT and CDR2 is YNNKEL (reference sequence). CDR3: CASSHKPNEQFF. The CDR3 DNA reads TGTGCCAGCAGCCATAAGCCCAATGAGCAGTTCTTC.

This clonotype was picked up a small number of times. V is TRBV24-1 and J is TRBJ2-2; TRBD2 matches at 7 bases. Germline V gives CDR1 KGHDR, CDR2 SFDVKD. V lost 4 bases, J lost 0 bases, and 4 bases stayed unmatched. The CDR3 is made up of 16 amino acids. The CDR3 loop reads CATSDLGLTNTGELFF. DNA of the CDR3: TGTGCCACCAGTGACTTGGGACTAACGAACACCGGGGAGCTGTTTTTT.

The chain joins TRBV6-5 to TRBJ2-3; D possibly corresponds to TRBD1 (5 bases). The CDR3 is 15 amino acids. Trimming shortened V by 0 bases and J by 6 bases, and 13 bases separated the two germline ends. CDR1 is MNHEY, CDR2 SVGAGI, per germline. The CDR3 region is CASSYSRQGRDTQYF. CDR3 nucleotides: TGTGCCAGCAGTTACTCGAGGCAGGGTAGGGATACGCAGTATTTT.

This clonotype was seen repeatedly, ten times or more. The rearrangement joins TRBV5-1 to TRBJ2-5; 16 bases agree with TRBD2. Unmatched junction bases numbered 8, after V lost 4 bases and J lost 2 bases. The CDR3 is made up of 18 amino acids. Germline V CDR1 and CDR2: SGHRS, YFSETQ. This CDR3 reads CASSPGTSGGASQETQYF. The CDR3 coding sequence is TGCGCCAGCAGCCCGGGGACTAGCGGGGGGGCCAGTCAAGAGACCCAGTACTTC.

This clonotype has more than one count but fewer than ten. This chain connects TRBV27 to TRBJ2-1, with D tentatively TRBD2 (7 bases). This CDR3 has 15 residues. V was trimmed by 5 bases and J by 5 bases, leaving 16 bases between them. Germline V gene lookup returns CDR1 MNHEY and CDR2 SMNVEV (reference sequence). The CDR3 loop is CASSATSRGHNEQFF. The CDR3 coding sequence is TGTGCCAGCAGTGCGACTAGCCGGGGGCACAATGAGCAGTTCTTC.

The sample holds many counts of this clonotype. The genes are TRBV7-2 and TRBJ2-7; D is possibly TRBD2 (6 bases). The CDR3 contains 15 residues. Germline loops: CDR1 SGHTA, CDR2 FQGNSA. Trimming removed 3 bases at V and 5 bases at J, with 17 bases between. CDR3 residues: CASSFWATGENEQYF. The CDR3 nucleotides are TGTGCCAGCAGCTTTTGGGCTACGGGAGAGAACGAGCAGTACTTC.

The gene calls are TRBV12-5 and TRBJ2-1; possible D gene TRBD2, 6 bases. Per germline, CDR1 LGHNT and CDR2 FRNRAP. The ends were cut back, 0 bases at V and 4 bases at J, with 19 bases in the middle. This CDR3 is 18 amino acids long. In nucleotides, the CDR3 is TGTGCTAGTGGTTTGGTCCCTCTTGAGGGGAGGTATTACAATGAGCAGTTCTTC. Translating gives CASGLVPLEGRYYNEQFF.

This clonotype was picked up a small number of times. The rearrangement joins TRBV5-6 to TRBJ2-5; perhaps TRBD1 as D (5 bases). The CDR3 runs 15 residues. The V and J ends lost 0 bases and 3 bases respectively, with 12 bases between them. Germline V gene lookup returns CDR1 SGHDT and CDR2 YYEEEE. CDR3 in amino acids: CASSLDMSGKETQYF. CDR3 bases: TGTGCCAGCAGCTTGGATATGTCAGGGAAAGAGACCCAGTACTTC. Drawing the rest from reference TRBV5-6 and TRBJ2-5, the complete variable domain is DAGVTQSPTHLIKTRGQQVTLRCSPKSGHDTVSWYQQALGQGPQFIFQYYEEEERQRGNFPDRFSGHQFPNYSSELNVNALLLGDSALYLCASSLDMSGKETQYFGPGTRLLVL.

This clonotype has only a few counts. This CDR3 reads CASSSPGLAGADTQYF. In DNA, the CDR3 is TGTGCCAGCAGCTCACCGGGACTAGCGGGAGCAGATACGCAGTATTTT. The chain recombines TRBV13 with TRBJ2-3, with 14 bases fitting TRBD2. CDR1 is PRHDT and CDR2 is FYEKMQ in the germline V gene (reference sequence). The trim removed 4 bases at V and 4 bases at J, leaving 4 bases unmatched. CDR3 length: 16 amino acids.

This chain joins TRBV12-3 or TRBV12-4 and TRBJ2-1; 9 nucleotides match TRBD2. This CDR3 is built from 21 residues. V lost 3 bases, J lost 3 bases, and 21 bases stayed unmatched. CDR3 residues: CASSFRIPSSGMRGVYNEQFF. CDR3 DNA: TGTGCCAGCAGTTTCCGTATCCCGTCTAGCGGGATGAGGGGGGTCTACAATGAGCAGTTCTTC.

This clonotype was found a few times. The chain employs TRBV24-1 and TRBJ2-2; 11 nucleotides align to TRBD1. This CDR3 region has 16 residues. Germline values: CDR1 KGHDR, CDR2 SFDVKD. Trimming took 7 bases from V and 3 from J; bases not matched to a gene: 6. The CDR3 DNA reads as TGTGCCACCAGGGACAGGGGGCCTAGAGACACCGGGGAGCTGTTTTTT. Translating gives CATRDRGPRDTGELFF.

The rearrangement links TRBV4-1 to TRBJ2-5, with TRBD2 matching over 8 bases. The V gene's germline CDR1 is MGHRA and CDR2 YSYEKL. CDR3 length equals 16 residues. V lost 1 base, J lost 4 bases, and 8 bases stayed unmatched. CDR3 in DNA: TGCGCCAGCAGCCAAGGTGAACGGGGGGGCGCAGAGACCCAGTACTTC. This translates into CASSQGERGGAETQYF.

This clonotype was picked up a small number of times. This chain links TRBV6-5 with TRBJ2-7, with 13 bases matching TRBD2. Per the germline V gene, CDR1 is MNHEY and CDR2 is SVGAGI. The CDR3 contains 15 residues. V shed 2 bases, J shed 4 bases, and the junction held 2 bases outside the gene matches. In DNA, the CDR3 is TGTGCCAGCAGTTACGGGACTAGCGGGATATACGAGCAGTACTTC. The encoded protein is CASSYGTSGIYEQYF.

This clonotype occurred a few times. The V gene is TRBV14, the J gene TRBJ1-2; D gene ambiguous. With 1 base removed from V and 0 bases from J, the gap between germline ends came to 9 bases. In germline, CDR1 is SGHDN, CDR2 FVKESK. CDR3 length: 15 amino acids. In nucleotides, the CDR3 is TGTGCCAGCAGCCAAGGAGGACGAGCTAACTATGGCTACACCTTC. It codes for CASSQGGRANYGYTF.

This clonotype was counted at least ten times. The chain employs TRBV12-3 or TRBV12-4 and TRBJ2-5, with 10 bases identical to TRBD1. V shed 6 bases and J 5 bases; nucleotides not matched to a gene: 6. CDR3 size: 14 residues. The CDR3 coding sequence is TGTGCCAGCAGACCCGACAGGGGGCATGAGACCCAGTACTTC. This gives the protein CASRPDRGHETQYF.

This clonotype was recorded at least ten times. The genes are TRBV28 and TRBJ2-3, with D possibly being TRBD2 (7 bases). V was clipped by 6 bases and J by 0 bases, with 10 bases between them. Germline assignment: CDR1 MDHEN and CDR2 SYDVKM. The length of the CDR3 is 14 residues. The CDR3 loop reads CASSRGASTDTQYF. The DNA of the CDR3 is TGTGCCAGCAGCCGGGGGGCTAGCACAGATACGCAGTATTTT.

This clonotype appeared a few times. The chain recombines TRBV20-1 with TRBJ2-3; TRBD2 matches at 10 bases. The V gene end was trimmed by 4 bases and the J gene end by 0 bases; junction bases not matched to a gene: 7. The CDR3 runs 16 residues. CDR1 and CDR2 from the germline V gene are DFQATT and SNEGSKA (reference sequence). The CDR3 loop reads CSANPSGSPSTDTQYF. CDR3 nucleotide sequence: TGCAGTGCTAACCCTAGCGGGAGCCCCAGCACAGATACGCAGTATTTT.

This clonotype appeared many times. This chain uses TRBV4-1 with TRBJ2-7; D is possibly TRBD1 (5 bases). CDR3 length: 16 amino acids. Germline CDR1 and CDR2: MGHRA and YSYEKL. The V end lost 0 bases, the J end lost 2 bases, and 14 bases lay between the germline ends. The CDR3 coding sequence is TGCGCCAGCAGCCAAGATCAGGCAGGACATACCTACGAGCAGTACTTC. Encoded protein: CASSQDQAGHTYEQYF.